The clone carrying this TCR beta chain was recorded only once. Its specificity is unknown. These data originate in a study of T cell responses to AZD1222 COVID-19 vaccine. Study-wide points: Clonal diversity was possibly underestimated, and white British individuals and females predominated among donors. Repertoires were collected only later (after the peak T cell response had occurred).

CDR1 and CDR2 (germline): SQVTM, ANQGSEA. The CDR3 length is 16 residues. V shed 6 bases and J shed 6 bases, with 23 bases lying between them. Profiled with immunoSEQ multiplex PCR; TCRdb holds only in-frame clones, not every one. Of approximately 140,000 clones listed, about 91% are singletons. Sequenced material: peripheral blood, taken on day 0 of AZD1222 vaccination. The rearrangement uses TRBV29-1 and TRBJ2-2; D assignment may be TRBD1 or TRBD2 (5 bases each). This sequence was found in an adult in good health. CDR3 sequence: CSVPLGGSLGAGELFF. The CDR3 nucleotides are TGCAGCGTACCCTTAGGAGGTTCTTTGGGGGCCGGGGAGCTGTTTTTT.